What follows are 19 T cell receptor beta chains derived from one specimen sequenced in a study of technical replicates of blood from a handful of donors. Sequencing was performed with immunoSEQ multiplex PCR; in TCRdb, only in-frame clones are kept and a portion is missing. In the table there are approximately 87,000 clones, 94% of which are singletons. The sequencing input was T cells isolated from PBMCs. The source is a human donor in good health.

The rearrangement links TRBV23-1 to TRBJ1-5; D unclear. TRBV23-1 is marked as an open reading frame, function uncertain. Between the trimmed V and J ends, which lost 0 bases and 2 bases, there was a span of 11 bases. The CDR3 length is 16 residues. The CDR3 protein is CASSQSPGVGNQPQHF. CDR3 DNA: TGCGCCAGCAGTCAATCGCCAGGTGTAGGCAATCAGCCCCAGCATTTT.

This clone appeared once. The rearrangement links TRBV5-8 to TRBJ2-2, with 11 bases lining up with TRBD1. CDR1 and CDR2 from the germline V gene are SGHTS and YDEGEE. This CDR3 has 16 amino acids. V was pared by 4 bases and J by 5 bases, with 7 bases of the junction left unmatched. The CDR3 bases are TGTGCCAGCAGCCTTCCCGGGACAGGGGGAACCGGGGAGCTGTTTTTT. This sequence encodes CASSLPGTGGTGELFF.

The J gene is TRBJ1-1, the V gene TRBV5-4; TRBD1 might be the D (6 bases). This CDR3 region has 14 residues. V was trimmed by 4 bases and J by 0 bases, leaving 10 bases between them. The germline V gene has CDR1 SGHNT and CDR2 YYREEE (reference sequence). CDR3 residues: CASSPRTVNTEAFF. Written as DNA, the CDR3 is TGTGCCAGCAGCCCAAGGACAGTGAACACTGAAGCTTTCTTT.

A note on this clone: The junction shows a germline mismatch at one end, possibly a read error. The V gene is TRBV6-1, the J gene TRBJ2-1; 7 bases are shared with TRBD2. The CDR3 runs to 11 residues. Germline V gene sequence: CDR1 MNHNS, CDR2 SASEGT. CDR3 nucleotides: TGTGCCAGCAAGTTAGCGGGTGCCCAGCTCTTC. Its protein is CASKLAGAQLF.

The J gene is TRBJ1-2, the V gene TRBV7-9; 8 nucleotides match TRBD1. Germline trimming cut 4 bases from V and 3 bases from J; bases unmatched to any gene: 1. The CDR3 is 13 amino acids. Germline V lookup: CDR1 SEHNR, CDR2 FQNEAQ (reference sequence). The CDR3 protein is CASSSGQDYGYTF. CDR3 DNA sequence: TGTGCCAGCAGCTCGGGACAGGACTATGGCTACACCTTC.

The rearrangement joins TRBV6-1 to TRBJ2-7; weak D call: TRBD1 (6 bases). V was cut by 2 bases and J by 3 bases, with 17 bases left in between. CDR3 length: 16 amino acids. Looked up from germline, CDR1 is MNHNS and CDR2 is SASEGT. The CDR3 loop is CASSERRTVKSYEQYF. The CDR3 region has the DNA TGTGCCAGCAGTGAAAGGAGGACAGTTAAAAGCTACGAGCAGTACTTC.

This chain connects TRBV7-9 to TRBJ2-3; tentative D call: TRBD2 (6 bases). Germline CDR1 and CDR2: SEHNR and FQNEAQ (reference sequence). The V end lost 6 bases, the J end lost 5 bases, and 6 bases lay between the germline ends. CDR3 length: 11 residues. Written as DNA, the CDR3 is TGTGCCAGCAGGGGAGGAGATACGCAGTATTTT. It translates to CASRGGDTQYF. The full variable domain, rest sourced from reference TRBV7-9 and TRBJ2-3, is DTGVSQNPRHKITKRGQNVTFRCDPISEHNRLYWYRQTLGQGPEFLTYFQNEAQLEKSRLLSDRFSAERPKGSFSTLEIQRTEQGDSAMYLCASRGGDTQYFGPGTRLTVL.

J is TRBJ2-5 and V is TRBV18; TRBD2 agrees at 10 bases. Losses at the gene ends were 9 bases for V and 3 bases for J; bases not matched to a gene: 7. The CDR3 extends over 14 amino acids. CDR1 is KGHSH and CDR2 is LQKENI in the germline V gene. The DNA for the CDR3 is TGTGCCAGTAGACTAGCGGGTACGAAAGAGACCCAGTACTTC. Translating gives CASRLAGTKETQYF.

The rearrangement joins TRBV2 to TRBJ1-2; D uncertain. The ends were cut back, 5 bases at V and 6 bases at J, with 13 bases in the middle. Germline CDR1 reads SNHLY; CDR2 reads FYNNEI. The CDR3 has 13 residues. The CDR3: CASSPLFADGYTF. DNA for the CDR3: TGTGCCAGCAGTCCACTGTTTGCGGATGGCTACACCTTC.

The genes are TRBV6-5 and TRBJ2-3; D may be TRBD2 (5 bases). The CDR3 length is 15 residues. Germline CDR1 reads MNHEY; CDR2 reads SVGAGI. The V end lost 2 bases, the J end lost 2 bases, and 11 bases lay between the germline ends. CDR3 loop: CASSYRGSYTDTQYF. In nucleotides, the CDR3 is TGTGCCAGCAGTTACCGTGGGAGCTACACAGATACGCAGTATTTT.

The chain couples TRBV28 to TRBJ1-5; 8 nucleotides match TRBD1. The CDR3 spans 15 residues. V was pared by 6 bases and J by 2 bases, with 6 bases of the junction left unmatched. In germline, CDR1 is MDHEN, CDR2 SYDVKM. The CDR3 DNA reads as TGTGCCAGCAGATCGGGACAGGTTCGCAATCAGCCCCAGCATTTT. This gives the protein CASRSGQVRNQPQHF.

The rearrangement uses TRBV14 and TRBJ1-1; possibly TRBD1 for D (6 bases). The V end was cut by 4 bases, the J end by 2 bases, with 17 bases between. This CDR3 is 16 amino acids long. In germline, CDR1 is SGHDN, CDR2 FVKESK. The CDR3 DNA sequence: TGTGCCAGCAGCCTTCTCAGGGGCAGGGGCAACACTGAAGCTTTCTTT. It codes for CASSLLRGRGNTEAFF.

The V call is TRBV30, the J call TRBJ2-3; 9 positions agree with TRBD2. The CDR3 length is 12 residues. CDR1 is GTSNPN, CDR2 SVGIG, per germline (reference sequence). V trimming: 4 bases; J trimming: 4 bases; junction bases outside the gene matches: 0. The CDR3 sequence is CAWTSGADTQYF. CDR3 DNA: TGTGCCTGGACTAGCGGGGCAGATACGCAGTATTTT.

The chain links TRBV25-1 to TRBJ2-1; D unclear. Germline CDR1 MGHDK, CDR2 SYGVNS. The CDR3 length is 16 residues. V lost 3 bases to trimming and J lost 3 bases, with 15 bases between them. CDR3 loop: CASSEGNGPFYNEQFF. The CDR3 nucleotides are TGTGCCAGCAGTGAGGGTAATGGGCCGTTCTACAATGAGCAGTTCTTC.

The genes are TRBV30 and TRBJ2-5; D may be TRBD1 (6 bases). The CDR3 covers 13 residues. V was clipped by 2 bases and J by 5 bases, with 12 bases between them. From germline, CDR1 is GTSNPN and CDR2 SVGIG (reference sequence). Written as DNA, the CDR3 is TGTGCCTGGAGTATACAGGGTTGGGAGACCCAGTACTTC. This translates into CAWSIQGWETQYF. The full variable domain, rest sourced from reference TRBV30 and TRBJ2-5, is SQTIHQWPATLVQPVGSPLSLECTVEGTSNPNLYWYRQAAGRGLQLLFYSVGIGQISSEVPQNLSASRPQDRQFILSSKKLLLSDSGFYLCAWSIQGWETQYFGPGTRLLVL.

The chain combines TRBV6-1 with TRBJ2-1; TRBD2 is a possible D gene (5 bases). V lost 2 bases to trimming and J lost 1 base, with 12 bases between them. The CDR3 length is 16 residues. CDR1 MNHNS and CDR2 SASEGT come from the germline V gene. In DNA, the CDR3 is TGTGCCAGCAGTGAACCCCCTAGCCGATCCTACAATGAGCAGTTCTTC. Protein: CASSEPPSRSYNEQFF.

V is TRBV5-1 and J is TRBJ1-2; TRBD1 matches 8 bases. J gave up 7 bases and V 4 bases, and 6 bases lay outside the gene matches. CDR1 and CDR2 from the germline V gene are SGHRS and YFSETQ. The CDR3 is made up of 13 amino acids. The CDR3 sequence is CASSTGQAPGYTF. CDR3 nucleotides: TGCGCCAGCAGCACGGGACAGGCCCCTGGCTACACCTTC.

V is TRBV29-1 and J is TRBJ1-1; D is ambiguous. CDR1 is SQVTM and CDR2 is ANQGSEA in the germline V gene. This CDR3 spans 14 amino acids. The V gene lost 3 bases and the J gene lost 0 bases, with 11 bases spanning the gap. This CDR3 is CSVDEQALNTEAFF. CDR3 in DNA: TGCAGCGTTGACGAGCAGGCCCTGAACACTGAAGCTTTCTTT.

The chain has TRBV28 and TRBJ2-7, with D unresolved. CDR3 length: 15 amino acids. Trimming removed 6 bases at V and 6 bases at J, with 21 bases between. Germline assignment: CDR1 MDHEN and CDR2 SYDVKM. In nucleotides, the CDR3 is TGTGCCAGCAGCTTAATGTACCCGGAGTCCGTCGAGCAGTACTTC. This encodes CASSLMYPESVEQYF.